This T cell receptor (beta chain) is from a study of T cell responses to AZD1222 COVID-19 vaccine (dated by TCRdb to about 2021). Describing the broader study: A total of around 240 trial participants underwent TCR sequencing, of whom 200 to 220 had received two doses of AZD1222 and about 26 had received two doses of the MenACWY control vaccine. Trial participants were enrolled by age into subgroups of 18-55, 56-69 and 70-plus years, and roughly 150, 30 and 60 TCR-sequenced participants, respectively, were included in these subgroups.

The CDR3 sequence holds 20 residues, the cysteine and phenylalanine included. Of all the DNA, just the CDR3 is kept, 60 bases in frame from base 1. V and J are trimmed by 9 bases and 0 bases, and the gene matches miss 20 bases of the junction. Reading the germline V gene gives CDR1 KGHDR and CDR2 SFDVKD. General findings and caveats noted by the study authors: The vaccine-associated CD4 TCRs covered the entire spike protein, and the dominant responses fell in regions 160-218 and 743-854. Conclusions about previously exposed vaccinees are limited, since just five to seven AZD1222 recipients were seropositive for SARS-CoV-2 at baseline. The 56-69-year group was small, and its depth increase did not reach significance, likely because of low power. Nearly half of unique spike-specific TCRs reportedly recognized epitopes outside regions mutated in the B.1.351 and B.1.1.7 variants. After two AZD1222 doses, both the breadth and the depth of spike-specific TCRs were significantly higher than at day 0 and than in MenACWY recipients. No day 14 peak-response samples were available, so repertoires were characterized only after the peak T cell response. Participants were mostly white British, with more females than males. The authors suggested clonal diversity may have been underestimated.

The sample's time point label, decoded: about 28 days (+/-7) after the second vaccine dose. AZD1222 recipients given second doses at about 4 weeks or at about 12 weeks were pooled, since spike-specific TCR depth and breadth were not found to differ between the two schedules. Samples from vaccinated people were obtained from the UK trials COV001 and COV002, which included a single-blind randomized controlled phase 2/3 trial of AZD1222 (ChAdOx1 nCoV-19) in healthy adults. For TCRbeta chain sequencing, PBMC samples from trial participants were taken at day 0 and at day 28 after the second dose. Concerning this clone itself: The specificity of this receptor is unknown. Qualities for individual bases were not recorded, and no much larger clone is one base off.

The CDR3 regions of human TCRbeta chains were subjected to immunosequencing. In the original analysis: Repertoire TCRs were matched against a reference library of SARS-CoV-2-specific TCRs generated with the MIRA antigen-specificity platform. Breadth meant the fraction of unique TCRs that were SARS-CoV-2-associated, whereas depth meant the fraction of total T cells that were SARS-CoV-2-associated. Using the MIRA data, each spike-specific TCR was assigned both to the spike region to which the TCR was reactive and to a CD4 or CD8 class. Log10-transformed breadth and depth values were compared by one-way ANOVA with Sidak's multiple comparisons tests. The table was pulled from immuneACCESS by TCRdb, which kept in-frame rearrangements only. Such tables lose some clones; where checked, under half of the loss comes from unresolved V genes, and the rest has no known cause. D and trimming were read from the DNA, whereas the V and J calls and clone size are those reported in that table. This sample gives 180,000 or so clones in total; 92% of them show up just once. The biggest ten clones account for 1% to 1.5% of the sample.

The rearrangement joined TRBV24-1 to TRBJ2-1; 9 middle bases align to TRBD2. This receptor was identified in an adult who received the AZD1222 COVID-19 vaccine. Sample: peripheral blood, taken 28 days after the second AZD1222 dose. Read as DNA, the sequence is TGTGCCACCTCCGATCCCTCCCTAGCGGGAACTACTTCCTCCTACAATGAGCAGTTCTTC. This is translated as CATSDPSLAGTTSSYNEQFF.